Listed below are T cell receptor beta chains from one sample, sequenced in a study of cytomegalovirus exposure and HLA in healthy donors. The protocol was immunoSEQ multiplex PCR, while the TCRdb copy is restricted to in-frame clones and leaves out a portion. The repertoire holds some 190,000 clones, with about 82% as singletons. The source material was PBMCs. The receptors originated from a woman aged 25 to 45 in good health and CMV-seronegative. Both conserved end residues are part of each CDR3. D genes are given only for firm matches. Clone size is stated in some rows and not others, as once, few, many or a class when expanded.

j_call,v_call,clone_size,d_call,cdr3_nt,cdr3_aa
TRBJ2-1,TRBV6-1,-,TRBD2,TGTGCCAGCAGACCCGGGGTAGCGGGGGTCAATGAGCAGTTCTTC,CASRPGVAGVNEQFF
TRBJ2-1,TRBV7-9,-,TRBD2,TGTGCCAGCAGCTCCCGGGGGGAAAATGAGCAGTTCTTC,CASSSRGENEQFF
TRBJ2-5,TRBV7-6,-,TRBD2,TGTGCCAGCAGTAAAGGACTAGCGGGGAATCTGGAGACCCAGTACTTC,CASSKGLAGNLETQYF
TRBJ1-5,TRBV7-9,-,-,TGTGCCGCGGGGGATAGCAATCAGCCCCAGCATTTT,CAAGDSNQPQHF
TRBJ2-7,TRBV28,-,TRBD1,TGTGCCAGCAGTTCGGGACAGAGCACCTACGAGCAGTACTTC,CASSSGQSTYEQYF
TRBJ1-2,TRBV28,-,TRBD1,TGTGCCAGCAGTTTAACCGGGACAGGATATGGCTACACCTTC,CASSLTGTGYGYTF
TRBJ2-5,TRBV12-5,once,-,TGTGCTAGTGGTTTGGGGACAGGACTAATGGCGACCCAGTACTTC,CASGLGTGLMATQYF
TRBJ1-5,TRBV29-1,-,-,TGCAGCGTCGCCCAAGCCGTCAATCAGCCCCAGCATTTT,CSVAQAVNQPQHF
TRBJ2-5,TRBV5-1,few,-,TGCGCCAGCAGCTTGTTATGGGGCAGCCAAGAGACCCAGTACTTC,CASSLLWGSQETQYF
TRBJ1-2,TRBV2,-,TRBD1,TGTGCCAGCAGCGCCACCGACAGGGGGCTATTCTCCTATGGCTACACCTTC,CASSATDRGLFSYGYTF
TRBJ1-1,TRBV5-1,-,-,TGCGCCAGCAGCTTGGATGGGGCTACTGAAGCTTTCTTT,CASSLDGATEAFF
TRBJ2-5,TRBV11-1,-,TRBD1,TGTGCCAGCAGCTTGAAACGGACAGGGGGCGGGGAGACCCAGTACTTC,CASSLKRTGGGETQYF
TRBJ1-1,TRBV2,-,-,TGTGCCAGCAGTTCATACAGGGTGAACACTGAAGCTTTCTTT,CASSSYRVNTEAFF
TRBJ1-2,TRBV7-2,-,TRBD1,TGTGCCAGCAGCTTAGTCCAAAACAGGGGTTGGGGCTATGGCTACACCTTC,CASSLVQNRGWGYGYTF
TRBJ2-3,TRBV6-5,-,-,TGTGCCAGCACCCCGGCCGGGAAGTTCGGGGATACGCAGTATTTT,CASTPAGKFGDTQYF
TRBJ2-3,TRBV6-1,few,-,TGTGCCAGCAGTGAAGCGCGGCGGGCGGTGGTGAGCACAGATACGCAGTATTTT,CASSEARRAVVSTDTQYF
TRBJ1-2,TRBV6-6,-,TRBD1,TGTGCCAGCAGCGACCCCGGGGACAGGGGTAACTATGGCTACACCTTC,CASSDPGDRGNYGYTF
TRBJ2-7,TRBV19,-,TRBD2,TGTGCCAGTAGCTGGACTAGCGGACAACTTGAGCAGTACTTC,CASSWTSGQLEQYF
TRBJ2-1,TRBV6-1,-,TRBD1,TGTGCCATAGCCGGGACAGAAGAGTACAATGAGCAGTTCTTC,CAIAGTEEYNEQFF
TRBJ1-6,TRBV10-2,-,TRBD1,TGCGCCAGCAGTGAACTGACAGGGGGACGTTCACCCCTCCACTTT,CASSELTGGRSPLHF
TRBJ1-1,TRBV5-1,-,-,TGCGCCAGCAGCCTAGACGGGATGAACACTGAAGCTTTCTTT,CASSLDGMNTEAFF
TRBJ1-4,TRBV25-1,-,-,TGTGCCAGCAGCCCGGAGGGGCTCCCGGGTGAAAAACTGTTTTTT,CASSPEGLPGEKLFF
TRBJ1-6,TRBV6-1,-,-,TGTGCCAGCAGTGAAGGAGGATATGGACAGATTAATTCACCCCTCCACTTT,CASSEGGYGQINSPLHF
TRBJ2-3,TRBV21-1,-,-,TGTGCCAGCAGCAAGGGAAATGTACAGGGATTTGGCACAGATACGCAGTATTTT,CASSKGNVQGFGTDTQYF
TRBJ1-2,TRBV29-1,once,-,TGCAGCGTTGTCAGGCCCAGGGCTAACTATGGCTACACCTTC,CSVVRPRANYGYTF
TRBJ1-1,TRBV27,-,-,TGTGCCAGCAGTTTGTTGGGGGCATACGCTGAAGCTTTCTTT,CASSLLGAYAEAFF
TRBJ2-6,TRBV7-3,-,TRBD2,TGTGCCAGCAGCTTAGGCGGGGGTAGTGGGGCCAACGTCCTGACTTTC,CASSLGGGSGANVLTF
TRBJ1-2,TRBV2,-,TRBD1,TGTGCCAGCGATGCGACCGGGACAGGGGCGGGTGGCTACACCTTC,CASDATGTGAGGYTF
TRBJ1-5,TRBV30,once,TRBD1,TGTGCCTGGAGCGGCGGGACAGGCAATCAGCCCCAGCATTTT,CAWSGGTGNQPQHF